Included here is one T cell receptor beta chain sequence, with context. TCRdb called the 5' RACE reads again in MiXCR, with one record for every CDR3 protein. The top ten hold 21% of the sample, which has around 300,000 distinct CDR3 sequences, 14% seen once. This specimen comes from a study of T-cell memory formation after mild COVID-19. Per germline, CDR1 SGHTA and CDR2 FQGTGA. The J segment lost 9 bases and the V segment lost 3 bases, leaving 2 bases of the junction unmatched. The CDR3 extends over 13 amino acids. Sample: PBMCs or a T cell subset sorted from them (not recorded which). This chain connects TRBV7-3 to TRBJ2-1; TRBD2 matches 10 bases. The TCR comes from a young man who had mild COVID-19 (a few samples of this study predate the infection). Cell type and time point are not known. DNA for the CDR3: TGTGCCAGCAGCTTTCTAGCGGGGGTTGAGCAGTTCTTC. The encoded protein is CASSFLAGVEQFF. Based on the CDR3 plus reference TRBV7-3 and TRBJ2-1, the full variable domain is GAGVSQTPSNKVTEKGKYVELRCDPISGHTALYWYRQSLGQGPEFLIYFQGTGAADDSGLPNDRFFAVRPEGSVSTLKIQRTERGDSAVYLCASSFLAGVEQFFGPGTRLTVL.